The 28 T cell receptor beta chains presented below share a single source sample, sequenced in a study of cytomegalovirus exposure and HLA in healthy donors. Clones were read by immunoSEQ multiplex PCR, and TCRdb kept only the in-frame ones, dropping some. The sample holds approximately 56,000 clones; just over 90% are singletons and the top ten take roughly 1.1%. The specimen was PBMCs. These receptors were collected from a man aged 18 to 29 in good health and CMV-seronegative.

The chain is built from TRBV4-2 and TRBJ2-2, with 7 bases lining up with TRBD2. The CDR3 sequence is 17 residues long. The germline V gene has CDR1 LGHNA and CDR2 YNFKEQ. The trim removed 0 bases at V and 5 bases at J, leaving 9 bases unmatched. CDR3 in amino acids: CASSQETSSLGTGELFF. The CDR3 bases are TGTGCCAGCAGCCAAGAGACTAGCTCCCTGGGGACCGGGGAGCTGTTTTTT.

The V gene is TRBV5-1, the J gene TRBJ2-3; tentatively, D is TRBD2 (6 bases). The CDR3 has 15 amino acids. Trimming removed 1 base at V and 2 bases at J, with 11 bases between. The germline V gene encodes CDR1 SGHRS and CDR2 YFSETQ. For the CDR3, the DNA is TGCGCCAGCAGCTTGACCATAGCGGCCACAGATACGCAGTATTTT. Residues: CASSLTIAATDTQYF.

In this sample, this clone turned up once. The J gene is TRBJ2-3, the V gene TRBV6-4, with D maybe TRBD1 (5 bases). The CDR3 has 13 amino acids. Trimming stripped 4 bases from V and 2 bases from J, with 7 bases between. The germline gives CDR1 MRHNA, CDR2 SNTAGT. The CDR3 DNA reads TGTGCCAGCAGTGCAGGGTACACAGATACGCAGTATTTT. This sequence encodes CASSAGYTDTQYF.

In DNA form, the CDR3 reads TGTGCCAGCAGCCCCGGAGGGACAGGGGGCGATGAGCAGTTCTTC. Protein sequence: CASSPGGTGGDEQFF. This rearrangement joins TRBV6-5 to TRBJ2-1, with TRBD1 matching 12 bases. The V gene end was trimmed by 6 bases and the J gene end by 8 bases; junction bases not matched to a gene: 8. The CDR3 is made up of 15 amino acids. Germline CDR1 MNHEY, CDR2 SVGAGI.

This chain links TRBV5-4 with TRBJ2-1; 13 positions agree with TRBD2. The germline V gene has CDR1 SGHNT and CDR2 YYREEE (reference sequence). Unmatched junction bases numbered 5, after V lost 2 bases and J lost 6 bases. The length of the CDR3 is 16 residues. The CDR3, as DNA: TGTGCCAGCAGCTTAGCAGGACTAGCGGGAGTCAATGAGCAGTTCTTC. The encoded protein is CASSLAGLAGVNEQFF. Looking up the rest from reference TRBV5-4 and TRBJ2-1 gives the full variable domain: ETGVTQSPTHLIKTRGQQVTLRCSSQSGHNTVSWYQQALGQGPQFIFQYYREEENGRGNFPPRFSGLQFPNYSSELNVNALELDDSALYLCASSLAGLAGVNEQFFGPGTRLTVL.

The gene calls are TRBV25-1 and TRBJ1-2; D is ambiguous. The CDR3 runs to 13 residues. Trimming took 5 bases from V and 8 from J, leaving 15 bases between them. Per germline, CDR1 MGHDK and CDR2 SYGVNS. As DNA, the CDR3 is TGTGCCAGCAGTTTCGGAGGGTCCGGCGGCTACACCTTC. As protein: CASSFGGSGGYTF.

V and J are TRBV27 and TRBJ2-7; D possibly corresponds to TRBD2 (5 bases). The length of the CDR3 is 14 residues. V lost 4 bases and J 1 base, leaving 11 bases between the germline ends. Germline V CDR1 and CDR2: MNHEY, SMNVEV (reference sequence). CDR3 in DNA: TGTGCCAGCAGTTCAAGAGCGGAGTCCTACGAGCAGTACTTC. It translates to CASSSRAESYEQYF.

The rearrangement joins TRBV4-3 to TRBJ2-2; TRBD1 might be the D (6 bases). The germline V gene encodes CDR1 LGHNA and CDR2 YSLEER. Between the trimmed V and J ends, which lost 3 bases and 1 base, there was a span of 12 bases. The CDR3 extends over 16 amino acids. CDR3 in DNA: TGCGCCAGCAGCCAGGAAGGGGGTCAGAACACCGGGGAGCTGTTTTTT. It codes for CASSQEGGQNTGELFF.

This rearrangement joins TRBV4-1 to TRBJ1-1; 8 nucleotides align to TRBD1. This CDR3 is built from 15 residues. V gave up 0 bases and J gave up 4 bases; unmatched junction bases: 4. CDR1 and CDR2 from the germline V gene are MGHRA and YSYEKL. Here the CDR3 reads CASSQDPGGGTEAFF. Here the CDR3 DNA reads TGCGCCAGCAGCCAAGATCCAGGGGGCGGCACTGAAGCTTTCTTT.

The V call is TRBV28, the J call TRBJ1-3; no definite D call. V was cut by 11 bases and J by 0 bases, with 11 bases left in between. The V gene's germline CDR1 is MDHEN and CDR2 SYDVKM. CDR3 length equals 13 residues. The CDR3 sequence: CASKIYSGNTIYF. In DNA form, the CDR3 reads TGTGCCTCAAAGATCTACTCTGGAAACACCATATATTTT.

V gene TRBV10-2 combines with J gene TRBJ1-5, with D possibly being TRBD1 (6 bases). V was shortened by 6 bases and J by 4 bases, with 13 bases between the two germline ends. Germline-derived CDR1 and CDR2 are WSHSY and SAAADI. This CDR3 comprises 14 residues. The CDR3 region is CASSKDSFNQPQHF. DNA for the CDR3: TGCGCCAGCAGCAAGGACAGCTTTAATCAGCCCCAGCATTTT.

V usage is TRBV2 and J usage is TRBJ1-1, with a possible D match to TRBD1 (6 bases). CDR1 and CDR2 from the germline V gene are SNHLY and FYNNEI. The V and J ends lost 7 bases and 3 bases respectively, with 15 bases between them. The CDR3 spans 14 residues. This CDR3 is CASTEGGRDTEAFF. In DNA, the CDR3 is TGTGCCAGCACCGAGGGGGGGAGAGACACTGAAGCTTTCTTT.

J is TRBJ2-3 and V is TRBV9; 13 bases are shared with TRBD2. Germline lookup yields CDR1 SGDLS and CDR2 YYNGEE. J was trimmed by 2 bases and V by 4 bases; bases with no gene match: 10. This CDR3 is 18 amino acids long. The CDR3 DNA is TGTGCCAGCAGCCTGGGGACTAGCGGGGTGGGTCTCACAGATACGCAGTATTTT. It translates to CASSLGTSGVGLTDTQYF.

The rearrangement uses TRBV6-5 and TRBJ2-3; D uncertain. This CDR3 has 13 amino acids. Per germline, CDR1 MNHEY and CDR2 SVGAGI. With 0 bases removed from V and 6 bases from J, the gap between germline ends came to 7 bases. CDR3 nucleotide sequence: TGTGCCAGCAGTTACTCGCTAGTGGATACGCAGTATTTT. Translating it yields CASSYSLVDTQYF.

This sequence joins TRBV11-2 and TRBJ2-1, with TRBD1 identical over 7 bases. Germline assignment: CDR1 SGHAT and CDR2 FQNNGV. CDR3 length: 12 amino acids. The V segment lost 4 bases and the J segment 7 bases; nucleotides outside the gene matches: 1. CDR3 DNA: TGTGCCAGCAGCTACAGGGGTAATGAGCAGTTCTTC. It codes for CASSYRGNEQFF.

This chain joins TRBV7-6 and TRBJ2-7; 7 bases are a match to TRBD1. Germline V CDR1 and CDR2: SGHVS, FNYEAQ. Germline trimming cut 1 base from V and 0 bases from J; bases unmatched to any gene: 9. The CDR3 extends over 17 amino acids. As DNA, the CDR3 is TGTGCCAGCAGCTTAGGAGTGGGCAGGGGGAGCTCCTACGAGCAGTACTTC. This codes for CASSLGVGRGSSYEQYF.

The chain uses TRBV18 and TRBJ2-3; D is undetermined. Germline V CDR1 and CDR2: KGHSH, LQKENI. The CDR3 runs to 15 residues. Between the trimmed V and J ends, which lost 2 bases and 3 bases, there was a span of 12 bases. The CDR3 sequence is CASSPEALRTDTQYF. The CDR3 region has the DNA TGTGCCAGCTCACCAGAGGCATTACGGACAGATACGCAGTATTTT.

This chain joins TRBV19 and TRBJ1-2; D not certain. Trimming removed 1 base from V and 4 bases from J, with 4 bases in between. The CDR3 contains 12 residues. The germline CDR1 and CDR2 sequences are LNHDA and SQIVND (reference sequence). The CDR3 DNA reads TGTGCCAGTAGTATAGGTCGCTATGGCTACACCTTC. This sequence encodes CASSIGRYGYTF. Based on the CDR3 plus reference TRBV19 and TRBJ1-2, the full variable domain is DGGITQSPKYLFRKEGQNVTLSCEQNLNHDAMYWYRQDPGQGLRLIYYSQIVNDFQKGDIAEGYSVSREKKESFPLTVTSAQKNPTAFYLCASSIGRYGYTFGSGTRLTVV.

In this sample, this clone turned up once. The chain couples TRBV9 to TRBJ2-4, with 7 bases matching TRBD1. Looked up from germline, CDR1 is SGDLS and CDR2 is YYNGEE. The V gene end was trimmed by 4 bases and the J gene end by 4 bases; junction bases not matched to a gene: 8. The CDR3 sequence is 15 residues long. CDR3 protein: CASSPPTGQKNIQYF. The CDR3 DNA is TGTGCCAGCAGCCCCCCAACGGGACAGAAAAACATTCAGTACTTC.

The V call is TRBV4-1, the J call TRBJ2-2; TRBD2 is a possible D gene (6 bases). The CDR3 has 17 residues. The V end lost 0 bases, the J end lost 0 bases, and 11 bases lay between the germline ends. From germline, CDR1 is MGHRA and CDR2 YSYEKL. This CDR3 reads CASSQDLGGANTGELFF. CDR3 nucleotides: TGCGCCAGCAGCCAAGATCTGGGCGGGGCGAACACCGGGGAGCTGTTTTTT.

The chain has TRBV20-1 and TRBJ1-1; the D gene is possibly TRBD1 (6 bases). There are 11 residues in the CDR3. V was pared by 6 bases and J by 6 bases, with 11 bases between. Germline V gives CDR1 DFQATT, CDR2 SNEGSKA (reference sequence). The CDR3 is CSATTGSEAFF. The CDR3 DNA reads TGCAGTGCGACGACAGGCTCTGAAGCTTTCTTT.

The chain links TRBV11-2 to TRBJ2-3; 7 positions agree with TRBD2. Germline V CDR1 and CDR2: SGHAT, FQNNGV. This CDR3 has 16 residues. V was pared by 0 bases and J by 2 bases, with 5 bases of the junction left unmatched. The CDR3 bases are TGTGCCAGCAGCTTAGACGGTGGGACTATCACAGATACGCAGTATTTT. Translated: CASSLDGGTITDTQYF.

The chain recombines TRBV10-1 with TRBJ2-2; 8 bases map to TRBD2. There are 16 residues in the CDR3. The trim removed 8 bases at V and 0 bases at J, leaving 8 bases unmatched. Germline-derived CDR1 and CDR2 are WNHNN and SYGVQD (reference sequence). CDR3 nucleotides: TGCGCCAGCTCCTACGGGGGGGAGACGAACACCGGGGAGCTGTTTTTT. It yields the protein CASSYGGETNTGELFF.

The rearrangement joins TRBV25-1 to TRBJ2-5, with 8 bases identical to TRBD1. This CDR3 is built from 15 residues. Germline CDR1 is MGHDK and CDR2 is SYGVNS. Losses at the gene ends were 2 bases for V and 5 bases for J; bases not matched to a gene: 7. CDR3 in amino acids: CASSETGGNWETQYF. Here the CDR3 DNA reads TGTGCCAGCAGTGAAACAGGGGGAAATTGGGAGACCCAGTACTTC.

The chain has TRBV9 and TRBJ2-5; 7 bases match TRBD1. In germline, CDR1 is SGDLS, CDR2 YYNGEE. V was pared by 3 bases and J by 2 bases, with 1 base of the junction left unmatched. This CDR3 comprises 13 residues. CDR3 bases: TGTGCCAGCAGCGCGGGACAGCAAGAGACCCAGTACTTC. Translated: CASSAGQQETQYF.

This rearrangement joins TRBV28 to TRBJ1-5; D uncertain. This CDR3 spans 12 amino acids. The V gene lost 4 bases and the J gene lost 7 bases, with 8 bases spanning the gap. CDR1 and CDR2 (germline): MDHEN, SYDVKM. The CDR3 spells CASSSAGQPQHF. In nucleotides, the CDR3 is TGTGCCAGCAGTTCCGCGGGCCAGCCCCAGCATTTT.

V and J are TRBV28 and TRBJ2-5, with a tentative D call TRBD2 (5 bases). Germline V gene data show CDR1 as MDHEN and CDR2 as SYDVKM. CDR3 size: 14 residues. The V gene lost 5 bases and the J gene lost 5 bases, with 15 bases spanning the gap. The CDR3 is CASSAPTGGETQYF. The CDR3 bases are TGTGCCAGCAGTGCCCCGACGGGCGGGGAGACCCAGTACTTC.

CDR3 protein: CASSLPGTGGRWSTEAFF. CDR3 nucleotides: TGTGCCAGCAGCTTACCTGGGACAGGGGGCAGGTGGAGCACTGAAGCTTTCTTT. The chain has TRBV28 and TRBJ1-1, with 12 nucleotides matching TRBD1. The CDR3 is made up of 18 amino acids. Looked up from germline, CDR1 is MDHEN and CDR2 is SYDVKM. After removal of 6 bases from V and 4 bases from J, the junction contained 15 bases not matched to a gene.